What follows is one TCR beta chain and its context. Its antigen specificity is not known. No base quality values were provided; no much bigger clone lies one nucleotide off. The record originates from a study of control samples from healthy donors and cancer patients (dated by TCRdb to about 2020). The germline V gene encodes CDR1 SGHVS and CDR2 FQNEAQ. Trimming removed 3 bases from V and 5 bases from J, leaving 7 bases between the germline ends. Reading from cysteine to phenylalanine, the CDR3 counts 12 amino acids. This entry keeps only the CDR3 DNA: 36 bases, framed from base 1. The receptor library was made with the immunoSEQ multiplex PCR assay. Imported from immuneACCESS, the table was reduced by TCRdb to in-frame sequences with V and J called. These copies leave out some clones; in studies compared against another copy, an unresolved V gene accounts for under half, and the cause of the remainder is not known. In this sample the table shows over 100,000 clones, about nine tenths of which occur a single time. Roughly 2.7% of the sample is held by the ten biggest clonotypes.

The sequence came from a man aged 40-55 years in good health. The chain employs TRBV7-8 and TRBJ1-1; the D segment cannot be called with confidence. The sequencing input was blood. The CDR3 reads as follows: CASSFPGTEAFF. The DNA sequence is TGTGCCAGCAGCTTCCCGGGGACTGAAGCTTTCTTT.